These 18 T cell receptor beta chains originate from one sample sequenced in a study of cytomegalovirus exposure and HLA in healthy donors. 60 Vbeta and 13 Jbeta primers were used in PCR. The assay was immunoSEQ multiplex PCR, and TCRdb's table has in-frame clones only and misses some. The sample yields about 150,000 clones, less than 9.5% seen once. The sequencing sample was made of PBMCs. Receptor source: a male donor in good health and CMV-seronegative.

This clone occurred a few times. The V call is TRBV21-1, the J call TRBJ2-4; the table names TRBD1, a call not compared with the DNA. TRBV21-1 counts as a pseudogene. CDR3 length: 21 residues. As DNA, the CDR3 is TGTGCCAGCAGCAATCGACAGCCTCAAGTAATTCACCTACTAGCCAAAAACATTCAGTACTTC. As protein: CASSNRQPQVIHLLAKNIQYF.

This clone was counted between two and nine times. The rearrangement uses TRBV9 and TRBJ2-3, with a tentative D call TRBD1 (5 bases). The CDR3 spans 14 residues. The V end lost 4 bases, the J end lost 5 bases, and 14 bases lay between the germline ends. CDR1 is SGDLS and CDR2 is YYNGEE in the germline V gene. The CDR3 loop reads CASSRGPLGDTQYF. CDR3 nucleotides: TGTGCCAGCAGCAGGGGCCCGTTGGGAGATACGCAGTATTTT.

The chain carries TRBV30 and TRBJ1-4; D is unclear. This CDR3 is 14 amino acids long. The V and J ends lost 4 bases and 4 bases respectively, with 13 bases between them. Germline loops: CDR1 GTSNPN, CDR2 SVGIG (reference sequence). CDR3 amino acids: CAWNYRRRNEKLFF. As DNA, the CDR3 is TGTGCCTGGAACTATAGGCGCCGTAATGAAAAACTGTTTTTT.

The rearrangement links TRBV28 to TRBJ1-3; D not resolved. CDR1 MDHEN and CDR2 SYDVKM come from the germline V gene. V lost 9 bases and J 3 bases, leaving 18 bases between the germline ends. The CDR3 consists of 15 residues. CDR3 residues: CASALWWGGGNTIYF. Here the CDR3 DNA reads TGTGCCAGTGCTCTATGGTGGGGAGGTGGAAACACCATATATTTT.

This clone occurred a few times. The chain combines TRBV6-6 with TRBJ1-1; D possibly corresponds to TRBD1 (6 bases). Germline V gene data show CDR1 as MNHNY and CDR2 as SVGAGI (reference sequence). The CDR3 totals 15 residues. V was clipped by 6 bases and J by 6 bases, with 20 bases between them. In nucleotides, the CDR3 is TGTGCCAGCAGCAGCCCTTGGGGGGGCGAGGCTGAAGCTTTCTTT. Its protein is CASSSPWGGEAEAFF.

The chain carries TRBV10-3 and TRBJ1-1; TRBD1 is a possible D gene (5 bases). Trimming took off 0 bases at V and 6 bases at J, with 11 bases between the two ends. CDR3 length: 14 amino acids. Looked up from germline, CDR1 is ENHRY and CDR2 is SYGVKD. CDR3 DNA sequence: TGTGCCATCAGTGAGTCGCTTGGGACTGCTGAAGCTTTCTTT. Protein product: CAISESLGTAEAFF.

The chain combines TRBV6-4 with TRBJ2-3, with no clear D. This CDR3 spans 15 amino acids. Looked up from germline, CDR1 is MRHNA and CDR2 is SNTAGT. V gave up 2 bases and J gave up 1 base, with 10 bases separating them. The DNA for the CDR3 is TGTGCCAGCAGTGACGGTACAGTCGGCACAGATACGCAGTATTTT. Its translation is CASSDGTVGTDTQYF.

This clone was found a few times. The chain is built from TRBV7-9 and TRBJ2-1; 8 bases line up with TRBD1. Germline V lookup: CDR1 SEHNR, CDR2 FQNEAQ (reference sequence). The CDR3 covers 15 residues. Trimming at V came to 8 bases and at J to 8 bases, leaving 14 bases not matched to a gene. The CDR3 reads CASGLKMGQDHEQFF. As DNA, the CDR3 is TGTGCCAGCGGATTAAAGATGGGACAGGACCATGAGCAGTTCTTC.

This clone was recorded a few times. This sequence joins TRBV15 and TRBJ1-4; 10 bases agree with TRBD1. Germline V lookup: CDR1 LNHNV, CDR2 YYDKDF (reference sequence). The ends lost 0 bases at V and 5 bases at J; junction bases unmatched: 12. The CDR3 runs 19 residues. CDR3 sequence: CATSRDAVHRQGANEKLFF. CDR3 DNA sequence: TGTGCCACCAGCAGAGATGCAGTTCATAGACAGGGGGCGAATGAAAAACTGTTTTTT.

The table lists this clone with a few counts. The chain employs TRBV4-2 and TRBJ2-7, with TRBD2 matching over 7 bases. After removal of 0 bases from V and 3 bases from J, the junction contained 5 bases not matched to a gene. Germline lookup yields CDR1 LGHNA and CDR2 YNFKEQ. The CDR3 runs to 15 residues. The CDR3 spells CASSQEFGGGYEQYF. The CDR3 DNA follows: TGTGCCAGCAGCCAAGAGTTTGGCGGGGGCTACGAGCAGTACTTC.

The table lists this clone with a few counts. As DNA, the CDR3 is TGTGCCAGCAGTCGTCTTCCCAGGGCTGGAAACACCATATATTTT. It translates to CASSRLPRAGNTIYF. V gene TRBV27 combines with J gene TRBJ1-3; D perhaps matches TRBD1 (5 bases). The V end lost 5 bases, the J end lost 2 bases, and 13 bases lay between the germline ends. Germline loops: CDR1 MNHEY, CDR2 SMNVEV (reference sequence). This CDR3 is built from 15 residues.

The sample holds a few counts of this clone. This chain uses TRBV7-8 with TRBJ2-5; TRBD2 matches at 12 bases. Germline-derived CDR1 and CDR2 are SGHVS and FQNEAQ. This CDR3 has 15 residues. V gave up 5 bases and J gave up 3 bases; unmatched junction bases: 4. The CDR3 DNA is TGTGCCAGCAGCCCCCGGACTAGCGGGGAAGAGACCCAGTACTTC. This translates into CASSPRTSGEETQYF. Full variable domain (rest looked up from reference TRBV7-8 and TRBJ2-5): GAGVSQSPRYKVAKRGQDVALRCDPISGHVSLFWYQQALGQGPEFLTYFQNEAQLDKSGLPSDRFFAERPEGSVSTLKIQRTQQEDSAVYLCASSPRTSGEETQYFGPGTRLLVL.

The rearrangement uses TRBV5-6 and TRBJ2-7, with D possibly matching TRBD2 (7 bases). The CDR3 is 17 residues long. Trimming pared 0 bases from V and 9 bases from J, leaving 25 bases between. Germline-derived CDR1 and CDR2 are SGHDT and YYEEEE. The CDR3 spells CASSLGGGGGATSVQYF. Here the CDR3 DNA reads TGTGCCAGCAGCTTGGGGGGAGGTGGGGGGGCGACATCCGTGCAGTACTTC. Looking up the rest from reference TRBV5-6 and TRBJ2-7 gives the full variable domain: DAGVTQSPTHLIKTRGQQVTLRCSPKSGHDTVSWYQQALGQGPQFIFQYYEEEERQRGNFPDRFSGHQFPNYSSELNVNALLLGDSALYLCASSLGGGGGATSVQYFGPGTRLTVT.

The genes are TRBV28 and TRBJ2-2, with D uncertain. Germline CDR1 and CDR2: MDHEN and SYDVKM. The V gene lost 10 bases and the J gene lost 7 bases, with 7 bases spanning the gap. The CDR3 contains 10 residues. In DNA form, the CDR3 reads TGTGCCACTAGAAACGGGGAGCTGTTTTTT. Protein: CATRNGELFF.

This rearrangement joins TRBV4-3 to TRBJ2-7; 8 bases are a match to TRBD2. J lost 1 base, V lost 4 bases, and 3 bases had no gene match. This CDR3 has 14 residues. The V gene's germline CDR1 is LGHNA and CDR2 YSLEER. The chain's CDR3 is CASSPSGSSYEQYF. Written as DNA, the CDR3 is TGCGCCAGCAGCCCTAGCGGGTCTTCCTACGAGCAGTACTTC.

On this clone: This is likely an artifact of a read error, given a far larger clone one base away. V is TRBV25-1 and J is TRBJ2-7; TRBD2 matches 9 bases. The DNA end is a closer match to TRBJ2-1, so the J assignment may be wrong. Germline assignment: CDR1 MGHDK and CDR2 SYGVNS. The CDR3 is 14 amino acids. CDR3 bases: TGTGCCAGCAGTAATGAGCGGGAGGCTGCGGAGCAGTTCTTC. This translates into CASSNEREAAEQFF.

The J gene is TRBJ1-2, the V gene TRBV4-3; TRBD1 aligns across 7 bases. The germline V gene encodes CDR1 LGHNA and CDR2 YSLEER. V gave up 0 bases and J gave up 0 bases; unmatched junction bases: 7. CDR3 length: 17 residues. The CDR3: CASSQDQTGNSNYGYTF. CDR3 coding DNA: TGCGCCAGCAGCCAAGATCAGACAGGGAATTCTAACTATGGCTACACCTTC.

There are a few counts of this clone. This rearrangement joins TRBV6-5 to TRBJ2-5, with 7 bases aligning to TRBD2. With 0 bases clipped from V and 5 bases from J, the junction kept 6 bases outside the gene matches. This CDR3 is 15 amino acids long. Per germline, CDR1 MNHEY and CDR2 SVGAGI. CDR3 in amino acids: CASSYSSGVQETQYF. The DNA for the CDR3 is TGTGCCAGCAGTTACTCGAGCGGGGTTCAGGAGACCCAGTACTTC.